This T cell receptor (beta chain) came from a study of shared clonotypes between healthy human individuals. Here immunoSEQ multiplex PCR was the method, and the copy in TCRdb shows in-frame clones only, minus some. In the table there are some 2,500,000 clones, around 93% of which are singletons. Germline CDR1 reads MRHNA; CDR2 reads SNTAGT. The CDR3 is 17 residues long. The J segment lost 0 bases and the V segment lost 6 bases, leaving 6 bases of the junction unmatched. V is TRBV6-4 and J is TRBJ2-6; TRBD1 aligns across 9 bases. The origin of this receptor is a man aged 18 to 29 in good health. Some clones in this sample may be carry-over from other donors' samples. Sequencing was done on a sample of naive CD4+ T cells from PBMCs. Subset in this sample: CD45RA+ positively selected. The CDR3 is CASSAGTGPSGANVLTF. The DNA of the CDR3 is TGTGCCAGCAGCGCCGGGACAGGGCCCTCTGGGGCCAACGTCCTGACTTTC.